This T cell receptor (beta chain) was identified during a study of cytomegalovirus exposure and HLA in healthy donors (dated by TCRdb to about 2017). For the study in its entirety: In an earlier analysis of some 550 of the donors, 250 to 300 Gb of sequence data and about 110 million unique TCR beta sequences from roughly 180 million T cells were reported. An early release covering some 640 HLA-typed donors comprised approximately 300 gigabases of sequencing data and approximately 85 million unique TCR sequences. Among the approximately 400 genotyped donors, under 90% belonged to the genetic ancestry cluster associated with self-reported Caucasian donors. The study aimed to test whether cataloging public T cell receptors could reveal signatures of past pathogen exposure. The T cell repertoires of some 670 subjects were profiled by immunosequencing and related to cytomegalovirus serostatus. Along with the roughly 670-subject first cohort, a separate validation cohort of 120 different subjects was used. High-throughput TCR immunosequencing, statistical association of individual TCRs with disease status, and machine learning were combined to predict cytomegalovirus infection status. In a later analysis, previously published TCR beta repertoires from 600 to 850 donors were re-analyzed and high-resolution HLA genotyping was added so that TCR occurrence patterns could be studied. Rather than using new phenotypic data, the later analysis identified candidate immune exposures from TCR beta sequences and from how often those sequences occurred across donors. In an earlier analysis of a few hundred of the donors, high-throughput TCR beta sequencing was used to judge whether each TCR beta V gene segment behaved as functional or pseudogenic. Donor age, sex, ethnicity and CMV serostatus were collected together with the repertoire data. A later genetic analysis used genome-wide SNP genotypes for about 60% of the 666 donors, treating that subset as a discovery cohort. Every discovery cohort repertoire had been produced on one sequencing platform. HLA typing included class I and class II loci at four-digit resolution. Typing coverage varied by locus: about 629-640 donors for A, B, C, DRB1 and DQB1; around 560 for DQA1; some 610 for DPA1; roughly 450 for DPB1. Five DR-DQ haplotypes were treated as single units for association and clustering because of strong linkage in the cohort. Among about 400 genotyped donors of the cohort, an average of roughly 230,000 unique TCR beta nucleotide sequences was sequenced per donor, of which roughly 17% were non-productive. The paper as a whole reports these results and caveats: In a later genetic analysis, a missense DCLRE1C variant was associated with V-gene and J-gene trimming of TCR beta chains, and the association was replicated in an independent cohort. Immune exposure information for the cohort was limited to CMV serostatus. A total of some 180 TCR beta chains were listed by the study as associated with cytomegalovirus. HLA typing was unavailable for some donors at each locus, so association tests used only the typed subset. Strong co-occurrence of HLA alleles, especially DR and DQ, made assigning TCR associations to individual alleles difficult. A later analysis found that HLA-associated TCR beta chains were more clonally expanded and had lower generation probabilities than equally common non-associated chains. Correlated functional status among segregating V segments might reflect linkage disequilibrium, but an unknown experimental factor could not be ruled out. A later analysis associated about 17,000 TCR beta sequences with specific HLA alleles at a false discovery rate of 0.05. Because the 87-base-pair reads could not distinguish some IMGT-functional V segments, including TRBV6-2 and TRBV6-3, those segments were excluded. Several of the top co-occurrence clusters appeared to be linked to parvovirus B19, influenza, CMV and Epstein-Barr virus, according to a later analysis. Sequencing depth was assumed to be roughly uniform across donors in the presence/absence analyses, though that assumption may not hold. In an earlier analysis of roughly 560 of the donors, most TCR beta V segments were observed in productive rearrangements about 87% or about 30% of the time, broadly matching IMGT annotations. Because counts were too low, roughly 17 rarely observed V segments, including chromosome 9 orphons, were left out of the earlier analysis of some 640 of the donors. In a later analysis, the rate of TCR association differed among HLA loci, with DRB1 alleles having the most associated TCRs and HLA-C alleles having the fewest. Cytomegalovirus status was reported to be diagnosed by the classifier with high specificity and sensitivity in both the original and validation cohorts. A group of highly shared sequence variants was considered likely to be a technical artifact of the sequencing pipeline. Three of the identified cytomegalovirus-associated TCR beta chains were confirmed in vitro to be specific for cytomegalovirus antigens. Most CMV-associated TCR beta chains appeared to be HLA-restricted in a later analysis, and the HLA associations seemed to be driven largely by CMV exposure. The authors suggested that the approach could potentially be generalized to other disease states and immunological phenotypes. The cohort was sequenced for TCR beta chains only, and without alpha or paired-chain data the features that could be detected were limited. A further reported finding was that TCR beta sequences accurately predicted the HLA-A and HLA-B alleles for most subjects in the first cohort. While some public TCRs were present in many individuals, most TCR sequences turned up only very rarely across donors. A later genetic analysis reported fewer N-insertions in productive TCRs among donors in an Asian-associated ancestry cluster than the 666-donor mean.

CDR1 and CDR2 (SGHTA, FQGTGA) derive from the germline V gene. From the cysteine up to the phenylalanine, the CDR3 has a length of 14 residues. Here the CDR3 DNA is all that survives: 42 bases in frame from base 1. Trimming accounts for 5 bases at V and 5 bases at J, while the number of junction bases matched to no gene is 8. The cohort comprised some 700 healthy bone marrow donors. At the time of sampling, all cohort members were nominally healthy, though unrecorded immune exposures were likely present. The donor tested CMV seropositive, placing the donor among the 290 or so seropositive members of the cohort. A peripheral blood sample was collected from each donor, and TCR beta sequencing was performed on peripheral blood mononuclear cells. The Qiagen DNeasy Blood Extraction Kit was used to extract genomic DNA from the blood cell samples. As for this clone: It has no known antigen specificity. Per-nucleotide qualities are absent, and no much larger clonotype sits a single base away.

Receptor libraries were prepared by the immunoSEQ multiplex PCR assay. For the multiplex PCR, a mixture combining 60 forward primers for TCR Vbeta segments and 13 reverse primers for TCR Jbeta segments was used. The CDR3 region of rearranged TCR beta genes was amplified from genomic DNA by a multiplex PCR assay. On the Illumina HiSeq System, the amplified TCR beta libraries were sequenced as 87-base-pair reads. Per the authors' processing: A later analysis tallied roughly 78 million unique TCR beta chains across the 666 repertoires, and around 12 million of those chains were shared by two or more donors. Raw reads were error-corrected and collapsed into unique sequences by a nearest-neighbor algorithm in which closely related sequences were merged to remove PCR and sequencing errors. To assign V, D and J gene segments, CDR3 sequences were aligned to IMGT reference sequences. For a sequence to be retained, a match of at least six nucleotides to both a V gene segment and a J gene segment was required. Rearrangements were classified as productive when the CDR3 lacked stop codons and remained in frame with V and J, and all other rearrangements were classified as non-productive. Following IMGT convention, CDR3 was defined as the stretch from the second conserved V-encoded cysteine up to the conserved J-encoded phenylalanine. The earlier analysis of a few hundred of the donors excluded any sequence lacking an unambiguous match to a single V gene segment. An earlier analysis of 500 to 700 of the donors classified V segments as functional when productive rearrangements were above 56.7% and as segregating when the standard deviation between donors was above 5%. To diagnose cytomegalovirus status from the catalog of TCR beta chain sequences, a statistical classification framework was built. In a later analysis, TCR nucleotide sequences were compared against IMGT/GENE-DB human TR gene sequences so that V and J genes could be assigned. A later analysis assigned CDR3 sequences and most-parsimonious VDJ recombination scenarios with the TCRdist pipeline. A later analysis defined each TCR beta chain by its CDR3 amino acid sequence plus V-gene family, and excluded reads lacking a unique V-gene family. To address suspected cross-contamination and a sequencing artifact, a later analysis removed 550 to 750 highly shared, low-generation-probability nucleotide sequences. For each public chain, a later analysis derived a clonal expansion index from normalized ranks of inferred template counts within each repertoire. A later analysis computed generation probabilities with a VDJ recombination model fitted to out-of-frame rearrangements, and checked the results against IGoR. In a later analysis, hypergeometric tests were used to score TCR-TCR, TCR-HLA and TCR-CMV co-occurrence, with a repertoire-size bias correction applied to TCR pairs. To estimate false discovery rates, a later analysis permuted the HLA or CMV assignments 20 times. In a later analysis, co-occurring TCRs were grouped using DBSCAN, and TCRdist sequence similarity was added for clustering within HLA-allele-positive subsets. Repertoires with fewer than 30,000 or more than 120,000 public chains, plus five repertoires with anomalous nucleotide sharing, were excluded from co-occurrence clustering. This immuneACCESS table, as held by TCRdb, lists in-frame sequences with V and J called but not all clones. Of the missing ones, under half trace to an unresolved V gene in checked studies; the others have no known cause. That table gives V, J and clone size, and the DNA gave D and trimming. The sample records under 170,000 clones, around 60% of which are singletons. 6% to 8.5% of the sample is in the top ten clones.

The clonotype originates from an older woman in good health and CMV-seropositive. The chain joins TRBV7-3 to TRBJ2-5; 7 nucleotides in the junction match TRBD2. Material for sequencing was PBMCs. This receptor carries the CDR3 CASSPGRGVETQYF. The DNA sequence is as follows: TGTGCCAGCAGCCCCGGCCGGGGGGTTGAGACCCAGTACTTC. Joined to the reference TRBV7-3 and TRBJ2-5 proteins, this CDR3 gives the full variable domain: GAGVSQTPSNKVTEKGKYVELRCDPISGHTALYWYRQSLGQGPEFLIYFQGTGAADDSGLPNDRFFAVRPEGSVSTLKIQRTERGDSAVYLCASSPGRGVETQYFGPGTRLLVL.